This TCR beta chain is drawn from a study of shared clonotypes between healthy human individuals. Study-level background: Researchers drew samples from two women and a few men aged 18 to 49. Study results and limitations: Non-shared clonotypes had lower generation probabilities than clonotypes shared by all four sorted-subset donors.

This CDR3 spans 12 amino acids. Germline V lookup: CDR1 LGHNT, CDR2 FRNRAP. Trimming pared 7 bases from V and 3 bases from J, leaving 9 bases between. Both subsets, CD45RA+ naive and CD45RA-negative memory, were split from the CD4+ cells. About this clone itself: Its antigen is as yet unknown.

The sorted-subset replicate PCRs were given around 200 ng DNA, which is 25,000 to 35,000 T cell genomes. Using immunoSEQ multiplex PCR, the repertoire was profiled, and TCRdb retains in-frame clones only, with some absent. The top ten hold 0.3% to 0.4% of the sample, which has 2,500,000 or so clones, under 95% seen once. The origin of this receptor is a young man in good health. Some clones in this sample may be carry-over from other donors' samples. Sequenced material: naive CD4+ T cells from PBMCs. Subset of the sample: CD45RA+ positively selected. The rearrangement uses TRBV12-5 and TRBJ1-1; D call uncertain. CDR3 coding DNA: TGTGCTAGTGCATCACCGGACACTGAAGCTTTCTTT. It is translated as CASASPDTEAFF.